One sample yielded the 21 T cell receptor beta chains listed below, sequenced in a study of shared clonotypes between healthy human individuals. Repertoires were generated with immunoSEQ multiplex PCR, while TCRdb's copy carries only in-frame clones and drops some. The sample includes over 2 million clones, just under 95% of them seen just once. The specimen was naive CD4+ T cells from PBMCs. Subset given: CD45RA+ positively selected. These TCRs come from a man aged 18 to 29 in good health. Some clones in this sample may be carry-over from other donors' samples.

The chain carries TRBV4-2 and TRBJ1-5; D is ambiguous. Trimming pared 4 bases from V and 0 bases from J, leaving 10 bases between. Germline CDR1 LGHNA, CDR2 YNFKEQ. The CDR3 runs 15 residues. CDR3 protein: CASSPYSNSNQPQHF. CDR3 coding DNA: TGTGCCAGCAGCCCGTACAGTAATAGCAATCAGCCCCAGCATTTT.

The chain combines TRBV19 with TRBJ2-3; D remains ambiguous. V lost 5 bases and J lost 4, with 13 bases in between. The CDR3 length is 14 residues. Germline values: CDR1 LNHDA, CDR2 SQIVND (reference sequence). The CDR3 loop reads CASSLFSRADTQYF. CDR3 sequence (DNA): TGTGCCAGTAGTCTCTTCAGTAGAGCAGATACGCAGTATTTT.

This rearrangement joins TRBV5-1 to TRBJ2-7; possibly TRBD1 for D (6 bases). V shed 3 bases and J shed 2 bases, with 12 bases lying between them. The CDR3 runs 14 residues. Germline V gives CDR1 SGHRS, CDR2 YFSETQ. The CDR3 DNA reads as TGCGCCAGCAGCTCGCAGGGGACGCCCTACGAGCAGTACTTC. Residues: CASSSQGTPYEQYF.

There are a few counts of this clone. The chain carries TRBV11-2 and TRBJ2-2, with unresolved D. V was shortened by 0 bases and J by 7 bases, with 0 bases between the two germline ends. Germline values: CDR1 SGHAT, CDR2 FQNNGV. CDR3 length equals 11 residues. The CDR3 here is CASSLDGELFF. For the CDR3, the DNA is TGTGCCAGCAGCTTAGACGGGGAGCTGTTTTTT.

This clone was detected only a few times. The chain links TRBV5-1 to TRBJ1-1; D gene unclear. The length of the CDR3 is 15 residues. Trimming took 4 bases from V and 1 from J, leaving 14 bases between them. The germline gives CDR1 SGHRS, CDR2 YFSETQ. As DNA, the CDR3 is TGCGCCAGCAGCCCCGGCCTGGCGGCGAACACTGAAGCTTTCTTT. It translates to CASSPGLAANTEAFF.

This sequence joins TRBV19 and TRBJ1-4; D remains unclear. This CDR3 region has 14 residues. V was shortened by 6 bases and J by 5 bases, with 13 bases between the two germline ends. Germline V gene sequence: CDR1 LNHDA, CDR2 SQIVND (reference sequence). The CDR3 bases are TGTGCCAGTAGGGATGGAGGGAGGAATGAAAAACTGTTTTTT. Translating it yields CASRDGGRNEKLFF.

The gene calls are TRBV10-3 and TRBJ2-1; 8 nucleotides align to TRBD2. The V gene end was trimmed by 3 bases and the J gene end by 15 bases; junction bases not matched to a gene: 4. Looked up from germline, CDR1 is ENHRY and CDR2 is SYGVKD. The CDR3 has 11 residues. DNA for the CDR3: TGTGCCATCAGTGACGGGGGGGATTTGTTCTTC. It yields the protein CAISDGGDLFF.

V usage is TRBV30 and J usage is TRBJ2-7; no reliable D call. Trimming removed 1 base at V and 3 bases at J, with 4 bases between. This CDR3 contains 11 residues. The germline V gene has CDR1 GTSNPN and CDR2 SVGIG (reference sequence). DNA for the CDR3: TGTGCCTGGAGTGATTACTACGAGCAGTACTTC. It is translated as CAWSDYYEQYF.

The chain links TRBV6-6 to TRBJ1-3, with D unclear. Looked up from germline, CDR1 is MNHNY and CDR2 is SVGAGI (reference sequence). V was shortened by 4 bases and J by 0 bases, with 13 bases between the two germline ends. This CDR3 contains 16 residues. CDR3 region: CASSLPEPHSGNTIYF. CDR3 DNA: TGTGCCAGCAGTTTACCAGAGCCTCACTCTGGAAACACCATATATTTT.

In DNA form, the CDR3 reads TGTGCCAGCAGCTTGGGTTGGGGAGGGTACACTGAAGCTTTCTTT. It encodes CASSLGWGGYTEAFF. The chain is built from TRBV11-2 and TRBJ1-1; D unclear. CDR1 is SGHAT and CDR2 is FQNNGV in the germline V gene. V lost 3 bases to trimming and J lost 3 bases, with 14 bases between them. The CDR3 runs 15 residues. Based on the CDR3 plus reference TRBV11-2 and TRBJ1-1, the full variable domain is EAGVAQSPRYKIIEKRQSVAFWCNPISGHATLYWYQQILGQGPKLLIQFQNNGVVDDSQLPKDRFSAERLKGVDSTLKIQPAKLEDSAVYLCASSLGWGGYTEAFFGQGTRLTVV.

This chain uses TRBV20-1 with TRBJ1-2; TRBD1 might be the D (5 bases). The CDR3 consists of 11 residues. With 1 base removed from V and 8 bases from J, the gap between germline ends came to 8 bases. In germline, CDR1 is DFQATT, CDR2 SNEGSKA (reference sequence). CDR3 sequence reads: CSARVGRGYTF. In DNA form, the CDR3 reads TGCAGTGCTAGAGTGGGACGCGGCTACACCTTC.

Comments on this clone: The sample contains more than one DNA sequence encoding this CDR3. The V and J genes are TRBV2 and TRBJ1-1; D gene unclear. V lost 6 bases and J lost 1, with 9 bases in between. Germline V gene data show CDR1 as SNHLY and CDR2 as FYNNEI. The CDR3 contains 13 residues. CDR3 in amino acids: CASSELANTEAFF. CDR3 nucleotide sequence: TGTGCCAGCAGCGAGCTCGCGAACACTGAAGCTTTCTTT.

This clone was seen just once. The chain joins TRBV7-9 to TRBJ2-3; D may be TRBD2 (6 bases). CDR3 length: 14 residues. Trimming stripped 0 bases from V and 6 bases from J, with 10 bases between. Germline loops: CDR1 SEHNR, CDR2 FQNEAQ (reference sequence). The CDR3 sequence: CASSLALATDTQYF. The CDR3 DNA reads TGTGCCAGCAGCTTAGCCCTAGCGACGGATACGCAGTATTTT.

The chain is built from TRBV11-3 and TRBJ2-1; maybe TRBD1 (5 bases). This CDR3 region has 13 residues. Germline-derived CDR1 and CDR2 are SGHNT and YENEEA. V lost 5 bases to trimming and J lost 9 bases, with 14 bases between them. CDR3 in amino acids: CASSRSTAGEQFF. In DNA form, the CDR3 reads TGTGCCAGCAGCAGATCGACAGCTGGTGAGCAGTTCTTC.

The CDR3 is CASVAAASGANVLTF. The CDR3 DNA sequence: TGTGCCAGCGTTGCGGCAGCCTCTGGGGCCAACGTCCTGACTTTC. This rearrangement joins TRBV28 to TRBJ2-6; D remains unclear. This CDR3 spans 15 amino acids. Between the trimmed V and J ends, which lost 8 bases and 0 bases, there was a span of 11 bases. Germline CDR1 reads MDHEN; CDR2 reads SYDVKM.

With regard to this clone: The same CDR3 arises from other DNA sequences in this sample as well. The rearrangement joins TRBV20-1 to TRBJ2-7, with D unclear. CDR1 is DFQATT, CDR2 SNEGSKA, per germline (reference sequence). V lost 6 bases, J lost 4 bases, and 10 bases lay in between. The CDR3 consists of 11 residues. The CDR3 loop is CSAPREYEQYF. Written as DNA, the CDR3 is TGCAGTGCCCCCCGTGAGTACGAGCAGTACTTC.

CDR3 sequence (DNA): TGCGCCAGCAGTGGCGGAGCTACCTACGAGCAGTACTTC. As protein: CASSGGATYEQYF. The chain employs TRBV10-1 and TRBJ2-7; D not certain. Germline V gene lookup returns CDR1 WNHNN and CDR2 SYGVQD (reference sequence). The V gene lost 4 bases and the J gene lost 2 bases, with 9 bases spanning the gap. There are 13 residues in the CDR3.

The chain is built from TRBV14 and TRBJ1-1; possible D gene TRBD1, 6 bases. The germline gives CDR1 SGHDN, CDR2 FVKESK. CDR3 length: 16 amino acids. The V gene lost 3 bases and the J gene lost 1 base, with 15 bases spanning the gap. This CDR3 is CASSHPTTGRNTEAFF. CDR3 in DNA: TGTGCCAGCAGCCATCCGACCACAGGGAGGAACACTGAAGCTTTCTTT.

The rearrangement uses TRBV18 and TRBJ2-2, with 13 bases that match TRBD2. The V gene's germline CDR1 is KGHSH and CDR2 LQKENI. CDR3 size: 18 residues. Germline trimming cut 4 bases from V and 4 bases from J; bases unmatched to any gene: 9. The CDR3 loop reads CASSQSGLAGVGTGELFF. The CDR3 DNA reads TGTGCCAGCTCACAATCCGGACTAGCGGGAGTCGGCACCGGGGAGCTGTTTTTT.

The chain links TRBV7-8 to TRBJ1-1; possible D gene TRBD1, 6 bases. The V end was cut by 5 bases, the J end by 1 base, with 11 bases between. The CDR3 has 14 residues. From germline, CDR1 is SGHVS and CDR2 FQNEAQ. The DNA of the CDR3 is TGTGCCAGCAGCGCAGGGGCCGCGAACACTGAAGCTTTCTTT. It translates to CASSAGAANTEAFF.

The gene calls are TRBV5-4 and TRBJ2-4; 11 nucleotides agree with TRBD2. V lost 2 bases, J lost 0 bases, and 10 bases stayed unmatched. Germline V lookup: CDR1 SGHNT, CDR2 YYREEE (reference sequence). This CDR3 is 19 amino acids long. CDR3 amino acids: CASSLVLETSGIAKNIQYF. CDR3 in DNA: TGTGCCAGCAGCTTAGTCCTAGAGACTAGCGGGATAGCCAAAAACATTCAGTACTTC.